At least ten counts were recorded for the clone carrying this T cell receptor beta chain. One entry per CDR3 protein, called by TCRdb with MiXCR from the 5' RACE reads. Seen here are 80,000 or so distinct CDR3 sequences, over 13% observed once, and the top ten hold about 3%. This record comes from a study of early T cells in non-severe SARS-CoV-2 infection. CDR3 length equals 15 residues. From germline, CDR1 is SNHLY and CDR2 FYNNEI. V lost 2 bases and J 0 bases, leaving 9 bases between the germline ends. The origin of this receptor is an adult who was a healthcare worker with PCR-confirmed SARS-CoV-2 infection or an uninfected control (not recorded which). Material: whole blood. J is TRBJ2-3 and V is TRBV2, with D perhaps TRBD1 or TRBD2 (5 bases each). As DNA, the CDR3 is TGTGCCAGCAGTGAATGGGGGTCAAGCACAGATACGCAGTATTTT. Translation gives CASSEWGSSTDTQYF. Looking up the rest from reference TRBV2 and TRBJ2-3 gives the full variable domain: EPEVTQTPSHQVTQMGQEVILRCVPISNHLYFYWYRQILGQKVEFLVSFYNNEISEKSEIFDDQFSVERPDGSNFTLKIRSTKLEDSAMYFCASSEWGSSTDTQYFGPGTRLTVL.